Shown below are 2 T cell receptor beta chains from a single sample sequenced in a study of glioma-infiltrating T cells (dated by TCRdb to the mid-2010s). The run used an Illumina MiSeq. TCR alpha and beta CDR3 regions were amplified with the iRepertoire nested amplicon-rescue multiplex PCR (arm-PCR) platform from RNA. TCRdb reprocessing: public reads trimmed at Q25 with fastp, clones called with MiXCR, in-frame beta chains kept. Each entry merges the rows of one CDR3 protein and shows their most common DNA and genes. The sample table holds around 190,000 distinct CDR3 sequences, of which 30% to 40% were seen once. Together, the top ten hold over 20% of the sample. Source material: glioma tissue, nonneoplastic brain tissue, or PBMCs (not recorded which). These receptors came from a human donor with low-grade glioma or glioblastoma, undergoing nonglioma brain surgery, or in good health (not recorded which).

This clonotype was observed at least ten times. V is TRBV28 and J is TRBJ1-1, with D uncertain. Germline V CDR1 and CDR2: MDHEN, SYDVKM. Between the trimmed V and J ends, which lost 7 bases and 1 base, there was a span of 4 bases. The CDR3 is 11 amino acids. CDR3 DNA sequence: TGTGCCAGCAACAGGAACACTGAAGCTTTCTTT. Encoded protein: CASNRNTEAFF.

This chain uses TRBV6-1 with TRBJ2-5, with 7 bases fitting TRBD2. This CDR3 has 15 amino acids. The germline V gene has CDR1 MNHNS and CDR2 SASEGT. Trimming at V came to 6 bases and at J to 11 bases, leaving 18 bases not matched to a gene. Here the CDR3 reads CASRDAGEDQEIQYF. The CDR3 DNA reads as TGTGCCAGCAGAGACGCGGGAGAGGACCAAGAGATACAGTACTTC.